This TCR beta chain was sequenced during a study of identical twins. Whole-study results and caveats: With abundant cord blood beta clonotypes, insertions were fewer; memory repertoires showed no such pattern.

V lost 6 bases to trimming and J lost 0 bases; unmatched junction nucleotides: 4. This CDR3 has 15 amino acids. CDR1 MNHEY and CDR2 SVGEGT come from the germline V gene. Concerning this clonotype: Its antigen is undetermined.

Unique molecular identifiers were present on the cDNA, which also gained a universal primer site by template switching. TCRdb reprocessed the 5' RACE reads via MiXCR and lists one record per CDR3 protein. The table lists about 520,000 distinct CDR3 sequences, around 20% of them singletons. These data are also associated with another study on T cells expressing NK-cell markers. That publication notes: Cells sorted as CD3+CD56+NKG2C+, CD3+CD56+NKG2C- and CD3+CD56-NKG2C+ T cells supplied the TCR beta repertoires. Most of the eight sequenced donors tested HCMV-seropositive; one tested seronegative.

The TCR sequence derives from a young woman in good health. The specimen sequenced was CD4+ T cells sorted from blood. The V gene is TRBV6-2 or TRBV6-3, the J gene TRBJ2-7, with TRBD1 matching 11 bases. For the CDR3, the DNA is TGTGCCAGCAGACGGACAGGGGGCGCCTCCTACGAGCAGTACTTC. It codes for CASRRTGGASYEQYF.